The present T cell receptor (beta chain) was sequenced within a study of blood T cell repertoires in COVID-19. In this sample, this clone turned up many times. Sequencing was performed with immunoSEQ multiplex PCR; in TCRdb, only in-frame clones are kept and a portion is missing. The sample carries some 65,000 clones, more than 60% recorded once. The V and J ends lost 5 bases and 8 bases respectively, with 15 bases between them. CDR3 length: 13 residues. The chain combines TRBV12-3 or TRBV12-4 with TRBJ1-2; D unclear. The sequenced sample was peripheral blood. The TCR originated in a woman in her 70s with acute or convalescent COVID-19. The CDR3, as DNA: TGTGCCAGCAGTCCCACGAGGCCTGACGGCTACACCTTC. Protein product: CASSPTRPDGYTF.